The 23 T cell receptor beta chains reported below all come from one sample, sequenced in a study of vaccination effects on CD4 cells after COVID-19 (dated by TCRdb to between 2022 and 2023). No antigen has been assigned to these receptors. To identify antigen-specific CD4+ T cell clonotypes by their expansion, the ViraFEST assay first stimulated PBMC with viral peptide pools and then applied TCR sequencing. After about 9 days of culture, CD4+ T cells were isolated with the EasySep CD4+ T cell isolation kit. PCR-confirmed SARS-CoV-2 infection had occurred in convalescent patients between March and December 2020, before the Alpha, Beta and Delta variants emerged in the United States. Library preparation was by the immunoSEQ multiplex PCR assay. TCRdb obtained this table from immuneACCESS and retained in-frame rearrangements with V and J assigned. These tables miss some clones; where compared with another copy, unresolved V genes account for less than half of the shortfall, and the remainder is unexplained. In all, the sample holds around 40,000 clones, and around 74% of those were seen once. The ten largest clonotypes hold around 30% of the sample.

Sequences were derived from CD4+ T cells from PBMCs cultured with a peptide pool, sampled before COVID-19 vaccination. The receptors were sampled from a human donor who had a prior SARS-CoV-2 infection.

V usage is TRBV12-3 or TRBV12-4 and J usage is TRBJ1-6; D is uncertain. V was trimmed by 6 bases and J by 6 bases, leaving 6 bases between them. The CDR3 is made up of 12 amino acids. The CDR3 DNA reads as TGTGCCAGCAGGTTTCCTAATTCACCCCTCCACTTT. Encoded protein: CASRFPNSPLHF.

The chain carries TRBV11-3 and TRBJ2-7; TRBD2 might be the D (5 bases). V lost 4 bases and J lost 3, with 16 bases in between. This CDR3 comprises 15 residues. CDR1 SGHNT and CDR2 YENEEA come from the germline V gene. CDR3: CASSSVGSLVYEQYF. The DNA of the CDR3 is TGTGCCAGCAGCTCCGTAGGCTCACTAGTCTACGAGCAGTACTTC.

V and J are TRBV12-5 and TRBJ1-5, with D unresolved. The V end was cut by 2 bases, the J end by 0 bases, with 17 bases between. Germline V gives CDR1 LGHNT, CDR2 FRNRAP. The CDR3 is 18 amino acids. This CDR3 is CASGLLIGEGISNQPQHF. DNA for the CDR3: TGTGCTAGTGGTTTGTTGATCGGTGAGGGCATTAGCAATCAGCCCCAGCATTTT. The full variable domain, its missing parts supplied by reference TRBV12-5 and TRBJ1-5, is DARVTQTPRHKVTEMGQEVTMRCQPILGHNTVFWYRQTMMQGLELLAYFRNRAPLDDSGMPKDRFSAEMPDATLATLKIQPSEPRDSAVYFCASGLLIGEGISNQPQHFGDGTRLSIL.

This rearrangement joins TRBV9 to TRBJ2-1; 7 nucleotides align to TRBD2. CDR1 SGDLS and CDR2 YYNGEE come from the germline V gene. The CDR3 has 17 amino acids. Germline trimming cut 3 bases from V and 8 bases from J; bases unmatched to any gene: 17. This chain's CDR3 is CASSGTGRGPSDDEQFF. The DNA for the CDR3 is TGTGCCAGCAGCGGCACGGGGAGGGGTCCTTCGGACGATGAGCAGTTCTTC. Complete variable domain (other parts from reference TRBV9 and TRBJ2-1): DSGVTQTPKHLITATGQRVTLRCSPRSGDLSVYWYQQSLDQGLQFLIQYYNGEERAKGNILERFSAQQFPDLHSELNLSSLELGDSALYFCASSGTGRGPSDDEQFFGPGTRLTVL.

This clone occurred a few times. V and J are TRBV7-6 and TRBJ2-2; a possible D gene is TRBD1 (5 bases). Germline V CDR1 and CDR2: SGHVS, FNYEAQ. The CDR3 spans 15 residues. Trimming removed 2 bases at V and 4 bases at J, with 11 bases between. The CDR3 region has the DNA TGTGCCAGCAGCTTACTGATACAGGTCACCGGGGAGCTGTTTTTT. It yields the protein CASSLLIQVTGELFF. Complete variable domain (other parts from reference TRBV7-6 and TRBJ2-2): GAGVSQSPRYKVTKRGQDVALRCDPISGHVSLYWYRQALGQGPEFLTYFNYEAQQDKSGLPNDRFSAERPEGSISTLTIQRTEQRDSAMYRCASSLLIQVTGELFFGEGSRLTVL.

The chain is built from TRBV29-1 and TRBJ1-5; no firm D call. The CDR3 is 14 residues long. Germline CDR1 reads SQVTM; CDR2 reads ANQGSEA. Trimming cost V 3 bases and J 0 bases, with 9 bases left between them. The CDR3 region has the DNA TGCAGCGTTGATCCTAAATATAGCAATCAGCCCCAGCATTTT. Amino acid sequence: CSVDPKYSNQPQHF.

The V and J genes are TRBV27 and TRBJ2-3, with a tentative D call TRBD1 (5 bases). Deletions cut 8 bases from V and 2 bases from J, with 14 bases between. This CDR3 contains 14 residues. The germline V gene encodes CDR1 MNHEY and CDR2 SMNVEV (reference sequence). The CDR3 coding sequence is TGTGCCAGCTCAGGGCGGACATACACAGATACGCAGTATTTT. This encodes CASSGRTYTDTQYF.

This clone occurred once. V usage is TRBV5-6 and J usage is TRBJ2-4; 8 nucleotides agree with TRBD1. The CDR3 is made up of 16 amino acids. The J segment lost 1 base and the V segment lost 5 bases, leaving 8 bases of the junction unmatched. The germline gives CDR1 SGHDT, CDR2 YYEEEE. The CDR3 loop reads CASRSTGGSAKNIQYF. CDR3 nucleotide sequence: TGTGCCAGCAGATCTACAGGGGGAAGCGCCAAAAACATTCAGTACTTC.

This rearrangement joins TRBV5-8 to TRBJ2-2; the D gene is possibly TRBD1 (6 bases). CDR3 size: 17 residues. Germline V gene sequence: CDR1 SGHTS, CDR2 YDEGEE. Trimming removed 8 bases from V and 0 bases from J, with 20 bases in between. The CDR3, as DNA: TGTGCCAGTACCAATAACAGGGTTTCCGCGAACACCGGGGAGCTGTTTTTT. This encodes CASTNNRVSANTGELFF.

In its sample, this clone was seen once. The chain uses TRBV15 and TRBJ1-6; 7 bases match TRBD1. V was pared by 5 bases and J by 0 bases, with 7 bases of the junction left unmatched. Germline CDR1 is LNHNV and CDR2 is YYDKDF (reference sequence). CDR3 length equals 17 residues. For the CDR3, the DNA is TGTGCCACCAGCCCGGACAGGAAGAGCTCCTATAATTCACCCCTCCACTTT. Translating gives CATSPDRKSSYNSPLHF. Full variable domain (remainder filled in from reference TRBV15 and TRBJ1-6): DAMVIQNPRYQVTQFGKPVTLSCSQTLNHNVMYWYQQKSSQAPKLLFHYYDKDFNNEADTPDNFQSRRPNTSFCFLDIRSPGLGDTAMYLCATSPDRKSSYNSPLHFGNGTRLTVT.

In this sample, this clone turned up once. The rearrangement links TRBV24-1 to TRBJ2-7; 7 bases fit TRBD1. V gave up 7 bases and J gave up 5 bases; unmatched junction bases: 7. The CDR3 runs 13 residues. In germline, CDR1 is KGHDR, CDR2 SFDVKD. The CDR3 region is CATSRQGSNEQYF. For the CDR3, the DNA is TGTGCCACCAGCCGACAGGGAAGCAACGAGCAGTACTTC.

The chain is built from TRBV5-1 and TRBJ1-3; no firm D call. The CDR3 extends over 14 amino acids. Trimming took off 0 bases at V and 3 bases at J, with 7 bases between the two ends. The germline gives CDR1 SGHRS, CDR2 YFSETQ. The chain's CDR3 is CASSLGPGGNTIYF. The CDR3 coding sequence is TGCGCCAGCAGCTTGGGTCCAGGTGGAAACACCATATATTTT.

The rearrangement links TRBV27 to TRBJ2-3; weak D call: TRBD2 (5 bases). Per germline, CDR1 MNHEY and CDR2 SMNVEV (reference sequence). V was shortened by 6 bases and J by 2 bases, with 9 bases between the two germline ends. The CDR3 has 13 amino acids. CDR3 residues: CASSEGFTDTQYF. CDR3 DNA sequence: TGTGCCAGCAGCGAGGGATTCACAGATACGCAGTATTTT.

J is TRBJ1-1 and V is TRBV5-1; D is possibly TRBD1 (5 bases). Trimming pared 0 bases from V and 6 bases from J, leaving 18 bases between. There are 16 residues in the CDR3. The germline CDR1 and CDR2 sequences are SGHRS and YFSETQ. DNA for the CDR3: TGCGCCAGCAGCTTGGAACCCCCGGGTGGAGGGGCTGAAGCTTTCTTT. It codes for CASSLEPPGGGAEAFF.

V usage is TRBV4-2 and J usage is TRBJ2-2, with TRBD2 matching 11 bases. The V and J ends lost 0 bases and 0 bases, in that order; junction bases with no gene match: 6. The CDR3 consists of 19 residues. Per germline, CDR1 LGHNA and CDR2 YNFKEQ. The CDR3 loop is CASSQDSASGGPNTGELFF. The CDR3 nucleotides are TGTGCCAGCAGCCAAGATTCTGCTAGCGGGGGGCCGAACACCGGGGAGCTGTTTTTT.

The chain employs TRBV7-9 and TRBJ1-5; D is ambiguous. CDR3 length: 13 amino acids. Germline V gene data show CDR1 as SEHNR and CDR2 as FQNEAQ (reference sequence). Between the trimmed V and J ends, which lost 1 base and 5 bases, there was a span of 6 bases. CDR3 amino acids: CASSLGNDQPQHF. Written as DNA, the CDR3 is TGTGCCAGCAGCTTAGGGAATGATCAGCCCCAGCATTTT.

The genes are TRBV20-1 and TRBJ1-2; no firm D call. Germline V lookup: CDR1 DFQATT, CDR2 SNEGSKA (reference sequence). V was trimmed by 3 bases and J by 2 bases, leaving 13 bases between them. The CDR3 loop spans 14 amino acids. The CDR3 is CSASLGVGNYGYTF. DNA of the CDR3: TGCAGTGCTAGTCTCGGGGTTGGGAACTATGGCTACACCTTC.

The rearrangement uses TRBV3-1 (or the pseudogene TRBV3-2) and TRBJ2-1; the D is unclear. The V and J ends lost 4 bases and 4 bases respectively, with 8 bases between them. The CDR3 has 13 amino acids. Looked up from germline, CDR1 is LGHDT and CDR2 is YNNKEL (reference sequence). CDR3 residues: CASSPYSYNEQFF. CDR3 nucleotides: TGTGCCAGCAGCCCGTACTCTTACAATGAGCAGTTCTTC.

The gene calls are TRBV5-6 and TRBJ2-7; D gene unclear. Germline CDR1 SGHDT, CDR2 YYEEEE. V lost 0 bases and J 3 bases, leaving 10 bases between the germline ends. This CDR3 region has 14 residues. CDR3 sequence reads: CASSLVTDNYEQYF. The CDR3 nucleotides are TGTGCCAGCAGCTTGGTTACAGATAACTACGAGCAGTACTTC.

The CDR3 is CAIKPTSGPNEQFF. CDR3 nucleotides: TGTGCCATCAAACCGACTAGCGGGCCCAATGAGCAGTTCTTC. The V and J genes are TRBV10-3 and TRBJ2-1; TRBD2 matches at 10 bases. The CDR3 sequence is 14 residues long. Germline CDR1 reads ENHRY; CDR2 reads SYGVKD. V was clipped by 7 bases and J by 6 bases; unmatched bases: 6.

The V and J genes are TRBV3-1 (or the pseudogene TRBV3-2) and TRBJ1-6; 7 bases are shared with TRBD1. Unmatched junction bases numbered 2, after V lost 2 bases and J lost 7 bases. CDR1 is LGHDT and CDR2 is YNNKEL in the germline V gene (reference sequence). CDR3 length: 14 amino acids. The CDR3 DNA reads TGTGCCAGCAGCCAACAGGACAGGAATTCACCCCTCCACTTT. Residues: CASSQQDRNSPLHF.

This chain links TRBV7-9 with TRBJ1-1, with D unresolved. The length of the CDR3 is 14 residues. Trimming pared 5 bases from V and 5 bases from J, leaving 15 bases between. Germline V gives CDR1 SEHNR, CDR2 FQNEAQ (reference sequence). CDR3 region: CASSPQAPGTEAFF. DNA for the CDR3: TGTGCCAGCAGCCCCCAGGCCCCCGGGACTGAAGCTTTCTTT.

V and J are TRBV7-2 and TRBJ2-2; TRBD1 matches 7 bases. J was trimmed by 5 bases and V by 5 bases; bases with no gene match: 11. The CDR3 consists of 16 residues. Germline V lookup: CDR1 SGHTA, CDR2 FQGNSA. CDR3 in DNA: TGTGCCAGCAGCCCGATTTCACCAGGGGGAACCGGGGAGCTGTTTTTT. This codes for CASSPISPGGTGELFF.